This TCR beta chain was profiled in a study of regulatory T cells in long-lasting Graves disease. Study-wide points: Among samples with persistent disease, TRBV28, TRBJ1-2 and TRBJ2-5 were favored. Persistent patients shared thousands of public clonotypes among themselves. Newly diagnosed patients shared fewer, at roughly 900.

V dropped 2 bases and J dropped 6; count of bases not matched to a gene: 9. The CDR3 consists of 16 residues. This clonotype was seen more than once but under ten times. Its target is unknown. Sample time point: newly diagnosed GD, antithyroid drugs for less than 3 months. Generation of the TCR library employed RNA extracted from PBMCs. CDR3 regions were amplified by Arm-PCR using iRepertoire HTBI primers to build TCR beta libraries. Via MiXCR, TCRdb re-called the multiplex PCR reads, giving one row per CDR3 protein. The data contain 500,000 or so distinct CDR3 sequences, 15% to 20% of them seen just once; the ten biggest clones take up roughly 25%. These same data were also listed under a study on T cells in Graves' hyperthyroidism and ophthalmopathy. This second study notes: The study enrolled patients aged 18 to 65 with newly diagnosed hyperthyroidism of under 2 months' duration. The HTBI primer set served for first-round RT-PCR of the TCR CDR3.

This chain joins TRBV12-3 or TRBV12-4 and TRBJ2-1, with 8 positions matching TRBD2. The sample here was peripheral blood mononuclear cells (PBMCs), taken at new diagnosis, from a patient treated with antithyroid drugs. This clonotype originated in a woman aged 35-65 years with Graves disease. The CDR3 protein is CASSLLGLGDFNEQFF. The CDR3 coding sequence is TGTGCCAGCAGTTTACTGGGACTAGGAGACTTCAATGAGCAGTTCTTC.